The 7 T cell receptor beta chains below all came from one sample that was sequenced in a study of T cells after yellow fever vaccination. TCRdb ran MiXCR on the 5' RACE reads and lists one entry per CDR3 protein. The top ten clones hold just under 20% of a sample with 250,000 to 400,000 distinct CDR3 sequences, over 3.5% of them seen once. The specimen was PBMCs, collected 15 days after the yellow fever booster vaccination. The receptors were gathered from a man aged 18 to 30 who received the YFV17D yellow fever vaccine.

The V and J genes are TRBV6-4 and TRBJ2-2; D may be TRBD1 (6 bases). The CDR3 consists of 15 residues. Germline V CDR1 and CDR2: MRHNA, SNTAGT. V dropped 3 bases and J dropped 5 bases, with 13 bases sitting between them. CDR3 bases: TGTGCCAGCAGTGAAAGTTACAGGGCGACCGGGGAGCTGTTTTTT. This gives the protein CASSESYRATGELFF.

This clonotype was found many times. The chain carries TRBV7-3 and TRBJ2-3; D perhaps matches TRBD2 (6 bases). The CDR3 contains 14 residues. The germline V gene has CDR1 SGHTA and CDR2 FQGTGA. V gave up 3 bases and J gave up 5 bases, with 12 bases separating them. The DNA for the CDR3 is TGTGCCAGCAGCTTCAGTGGGGGGAGAGATACGCAGTATTTT. It codes for CASSFSGGRDTQYF.

V is TRBV5-4 and J is TRBJ2-2, with D perhaps TRBD2 (5 bases). Germline V lookup: CDR1 SGHNT, CDR2 YYREEE (reference sequence). The CDR3 sequence is 16 residues long. The V and J ends lost 0 bases and 0 bases respectively, with 9 bases between them. The CDR3 coding sequence is TGTGCCAGCAGCTTGGTGGAGGACTCGAACACCGGGGAGCTGTTTTTT. Its protein product is CASSLVEDSNTGELFF.

This clonotype has a count of ten or more. The chain links TRBV4-1 to TRBJ2-7, with 8 bases that match TRBD2. Germline V lookup: CDR1 MGHRA, CDR2 YSYEKL. V lost 4 bases and J lost 2; bases outside the gene matches: 19. This CDR3 has 19 residues. CDR3 DNA: TGCGCCAGCAGCCCAAAAAAGTTTAATCCTAGCGGGCACCCCTACGAGCAGTACTTC. Translating gives CASSPKKFNPSGHPYEQYF.

The chain joins TRBV10-3 to TRBJ2-7, with D perhaps TRBD1 (5 bases). This CDR3 is built from 13 residues. Trimming removed 6 bases at V and 0 bases at J, with 9 bases between. CDR1 and CDR2 (germline): ENHRY, SYGVKD. The chain's CDR3 is CAIRQAPSYEQYV. DNA for the CDR3: TGTGCCATCAGACAGGCCCCCTCCTACGAGCAGTACGTC.

V gene TRBV3-1 combines with J gene TRBJ1-6; a possible D gene is TRBD1 (5 bases). CDR3 length equals 17 residues. The ends were cut back, 0 bases at V and 7 bases at J, with 16 bases in the middle. CDR1 and CDR2 (germline): LGHDT, YNNKEL (reference sequence). The CDR3 bases are TGTGCCAGCAGCCAAGATCTACAGGTATCCGAAAATTCACCCCTCCACTTT. The encoded protein is CASSQDLQVSENSPLHF.

The chain employs TRBV20-1 and TRBJ2-7; D possibly corresponds to TRBD2 (5 bases). The length of the CDR3 is 14 residues. Trimming took off 0 bases at V and 0 bases at J, with 9 bases between the two ends. The V gene's germline CDR1 is DFQATT and CDR2 SNEGSKA (reference sequence). The CDR3, as DNA: TGCAGTGCTAGAGATCAGCGGACCTCCTACGAGCAGTACTTC. It specifies CSARDQRTSYEQYF.